The TCR beta chain under discussion was sequenced for a study of breast tumors, draining lymph nodes, adjacent tissues. Study-wide results and caveats: Most tumor T cells seemingly derive from lymph node, then expand in tumor. Compared with lymph nodes, tumors were less diverse; compared with nontumor tissue, more.

TCRdb itself ran the multiplex PCR reads through MiXCR, one entry per CDR3 protein. The table has about 110,000 distinct CDR3 sequences, less than 40% seen once. Breast cancer patients provided tissue from their axillary draining lymph nodes. CDR1 is MNHEY, CDR2 SVGAGI, per germline. The CDR3 loop spans 15 amino acids. V dropped 6 bases and J dropped 7; count of bases not matched to a gene: 11. This clonotype appeared many times. Its antigen is still unknown. This clonotype was obtained from a female donor with breast cancer. Some clones in this sample may be carry-over from other donors' samples. V gene TRBV6-5 combines with J gene TRBJ2-2, with 7 bases identical to TRBD2. The sequenced material came from axillary lymph node tissue. The CDR3 loop reads CASSPTGRIGGELFF. In DNA, the CDR3 is TGTGCCAGCAGCCCAACCGGGAGGATTGGCGGGGAGCTGTTTTTT.